This TCR delta chain was documented in a study of gamma-delta T cells after stem cell transplantation (dated by TCRdb to the mid-2010s). Per the germline V gene, GEAIGNYY is the CDR1 and EKD is the CDR2. The CDR3, from cysteine to phenylalanine, totals 22 residues. The kept DNA is CDR3 alone, 66 bases in frame from the first base. After removal of 2 bases from V and 0 bases from J, the junction retains 23 bases not matched to a gene. Turning to this clone: It has no known antigen specificity. A clone one base away is much larger, so this may be a read error.

To prepare the library, RT-PCR was applied. For sequencing, an Illumina MiSeq was employed. Identical DNA sequences were merged into single rows after TCRdb reprocessed the public reads with CATT. The sample table holds fewer than 3,000 delta-chain clones, of which 2.5% to 3% were seen once. 21% of the sample goes to the ten largest clones. Sequencing was performed on gamma-delta T cells. Recombination connected TRDV2 to TRDJ1; TRDD3 agrees with 10 junctional bases. The receptor was isolated from a human donor. It is not recorded whose cells these are; they may come from a transplant donor. The DNA sequence follows: TGTGCCTGTGACAGGTTATCGGTTACTGGGGGATGCGTGAAAGAGGACACCGATAAACTCATCTTT. Translated, this is CACDRLSVTGGCVKEDTDKLIF.